Listed below are T cell receptor beta chains from one sample, sequenced in a study of blood T cell repertoires in COVID-19. Repertoires were generated with immunoSEQ multiplex PCR, while TCRdb's copy carries only in-frame clones and drops some. The sample includes about 240,000 clones, roughly 90% seen only once; the top ten take just over 7%. Input material: peripheral blood. The receptor source for this set is a man between 60 and 70 years old who had recovered from COVID-19. Each CDR3 is given with its conserved first and last residue. D genes are given only for firm matches. Clone size is stated in some rows and not others, as once, few, many or a class when expanded.

size	V	J	D	CDR3	DNA
.	TRBV10-3	TRBJ1-1	TRBD1	CAISQLRDRETEAFF	TGTGCCATCAGCCAACTTAGGGACAGGGAAACTGAAGCTTTCTTT
.	TRBV19	TRBJ1-2	.	CASSIVGAYGYTF	TGTGCCAGTAGTATAGTGGGAGCCTATGGCTACACCTTC
.	TRBV19	TRBJ1-1	TRBD1	CASSRDRTGGRTEAFF	TGTGCCAGTAGTAGAGACCGGACAGGGGGTCGGACTGAAGCTTTCTTT
.	TRBV6-5	TRBJ1-3	.	CASRTGVYSGNTIYF	TGTGCCAGCCGAACCGGGGTTTACTCTGGAAACACCATATATTTT
.	TRBV27	TRBJ2-3	TRBD1	CASKGTGRTDTQYF	TGTGCCAGCAAAGGGACAGGGCGGACAGATACGCAGTATTTT
few	TRBV10-3	TRBJ1-1	.	CAISAEGRTEAFF	TGTGCCATCTCCGCGGAGGGGCGAACTGAAGCTTTCTTT
.	TRBV18	TRBJ1-1	.	CASSPHMNTEAFF	TGTGCCAGCTCCCCGCACATGAACACTGAAGCTTTCTTT
.	TRBV5-1	TRBJ2-7	TRBD2	CASSRLPPGLASGEQYF	TGCGCCAGCAGCCGACTCCCGCCGGGACTAGCGTCTGGCGAGCAGTACTTC
.	TRBV9	TRBJ2-3	TRBD2	CASSAQTSGGFLDTQYF	TGTGCCAGCAGCGCCCAAACTAGCGGGGGGTTTCTTGATACGCAGTATTTT
.	TRBV25-1	TRBJ2-3	TRBD1	CASRKQGTSRTDTQYF	TGTGCCAGCAGGAAACAGGGGACCAGTCGCACAGATACGCAGTATTTT
.	TRBV19	TRBJ2-1	.	CASSYPPDNNEQFF	TGTGCCAGTAGTTACCCGCCGGACAACAATGAGCAGTTCTTC
.	TRBV7-9	TRBJ2-5	TRBD1	CASSSTGQETQYF	TGTGCCAGCAGCTCGACAGGGCAAGAGACCCAGTACTTC
.	TRBV7-9	TRBJ2-3	TRBD2	CASSLDLSSGSQYTDTQYF	TGTGCCAGCAGCTTAGACCTTAGTAGCGGGTCCCAGTACACAGATACGCAGTATTTT
.	TRBV6-2/TRBV6-3	TRBJ1-5	.	CASSYFGRENQPQHF	TGTGCCAGCAGTTATTTTGGGAGGGAAAATCAGCCCCAGCATTTT
.	TRBV7-2	TRBJ2-3	.	CASRATGYNTDTQYF	TGTGCCAGCAGAGCTACAGGGTATAACACAGATACGCAGTATTTT
.	TRBV7-9	TRBJ2-3	TRBD2	CASSSSGGTDTQYF	TGTGCCAGCAGCTCTAGCGGGGGAACAGATACGCAGTATTTT
.	TRBV6-5	TRBJ2-3	TRBD2	CASRRTRSGTDTQYF	TGTGCCAGCAGAAGGACTAGGAGCGGCACAGATACGCAGTATTTT
.	TRBV2	TRBJ2-1	TRBD2	CASIESVAGGYNEQFF	TGTGCCAGCATCGAATCAGTAGCGGGGGGGTACAATGAGCAGTTCTTC
.	TRBV15	TRBJ2-2	.	CATSRGWGGNTGELFF	TGTGCCACCAGCAGAGGGTGGGGAGGGAACACCGGGGAGCTGTTTTTT
.	TRBV5-6	TRBJ2-1	TRBD2	CASSRASGIRGNEQFF	TGTGCCAGCAGCCGGGCTAGCGGCATCCGAGGGAATGAGCAGTTCTTC
.	TRBV15	TRBJ2-6	.	CATSRDPGAGANVLTF	TGTGCCACCAGCAGAGATCCGGGGGCTGGGGCCAACGTCCTGACTTTC
.	TRBV24-1	TRBJ1-5	TRBD1	CATSGGTGGTNQPQHF	TGTGCCACCAGTGGCGGCACAGGGGGCACCAATCAGCCCCAGCATTTT
once	TRBV27	TRBJ2-3	TRBD1	CASRPLRDRGRGTQYF	TGTGCCAGCAGACCCCTCCGGGACAGGGGGCGCGGAACGCAGTATTTT
few	TRBV18	TRBJ1-3	.	CASSPPSKSSGNTIYF	TGTGCCAGCTCACCACCGAGCAAGAGCTCTGGAAACACCATATATTTT
.	TRBV24-1	TRBJ1-1	TRBD1	CATSGGQGMNTEAFF	TGTGCCACCAGTGGGGGACAGGGGATGAACACTGAAGCTTTCTTT
.	TRBV14	TRBJ2-7	.	CASSQGSLREQYF	TGTGCCAGCAGCCAAGGGTCTTTGAGGGAGCAGTACTTC
.	TRBV3-1/TRBV3-2	TRBJ1-5	.	CASSQLPGAGQPQHF	TGTGCCAGCAGCCAACTTCCAGGGGCTGGACAGCCCCAGCATTTT
.	TRBV5-4	TRBJ1-2	TRBD1	CASSQGQERYGYTF	TGTGCCAGCAGCCAGGGACAGGAACGGTATGGCTACACCTTC
.	TRBV7-8	TRBJ2-5	.	CASSPGGGVVETQYF	TGTGCCAGCAGTCCTGGAGGGGGGGTTGTCGAGACCCAGTACTTC
.	TRBV5-1	TRBJ2-7	TRBD1	CASSSGQGYEQYF	TGCGCCAGCAGCTCGGGACAGGGCTACGAGCAGTACTTC
few	TRBV2	TRBJ1-5	.	CASNLGQSNQPQHF	TGTGCCAGCAACCTCGGACAAAGCAATCAGCCCCAGCATTTT
.	TRBV27	TRBJ1-1	.	CASSPNPGGLHTEAFF	TGTGCCAGCAGTCCCAACCCGGGGGGGCTGCACACTGAAGCTTTCTTT
.	TRBV5-1	TRBJ1-1	TRBD1	CASRPDRAVTEAFF	TGCGCCAGCAGACCGGACAGGGCCGTGACTGAAGCTTTCTTT
.	TRBV19	TRBJ1-5	TRBD1	CASTRTGDLYSNQPQHF	TGTGCCAGTACTCGGACAGGTGATCTTTATAGCAATCAGCCCCAGCATTTT
.	TRBV29-1	TRBJ2-2	.	CSVVAGHTGELFF	TGCAGCGTTGTGGCGGGGCACACCGGGGAGCTGTTTTTT
.	TRBV5-5	TRBJ1-3	.	CASSFRDISGNTIYF	TGTGCCAGCAGCTTTCGGGATATCTCTGGAAACACCATATATTTT
.	TRBV10-1	TRBJ2-5	TRBD1	CASSGWTGQETQYF	TGCGCCAGCAGTGGATGGACAGGCCAAGAGACCCAGTACTTC
.	TRBV6-1	TRBJ1-3	.	CASSEDWLTTIYF	TGTGCCAGCAGTGAAGATTGGCTCACCACCATATATTTT
.	TRBV29-1	TRBJ1-2	TRBD1	CSVRGTGENGYTF	TGCAGCGTTCGAGGGACAGGGGAAAACGGCTACACCTTC
.	TRBV5-1	TRBJ2-2	.	CASSLGRRNTGELFF	TGCGCCAGCAGCTTGGGACGGAGGAACACCGGGGAGCTGTTTTTT
.	TRBV7-2	TRBJ1-2	.	CASSFLFREDGYTF	TGTGCCAGCAGCTTTTTGTTCAGGGAGGATGGCTACACCTTC
.	TRBV5-1	TRBJ2-3	.	CASSLSGGGIDTQYF	TGCGCCAGCAGCTTGTCCGGCGGGGGCATCGATACGCAGTATTTT
.	TRBV15	TRBJ1-6	TRBD1	CATSLGQGTDSPLHF	TGTGCCACCAGCTTAGGACAGGGCACGGATTCACCCCTCCACTTT
.	TRBV5-1	TRBJ2-1	.	CASSLSFSSYNEQFF	TGCGCCAGCAGCCTTAGCTTCAGCTCCTACAATGAGCAGTTCTTC
.	TRBV28	TRBJ1-5	.	CASSLREQPQHF	TGTGCCAGCAGTTTACGGGAACAGCCCCAGCATTTT
.	TRBV20-1	TRBJ2-1	TRBD1	CSASGTGGNEQFF	TGCAGTGCTAGTGGGACAGGGGGCAATGAGCAGTTCTTC
.	TRBV29-1	TRBJ1-1	.	CSVELRGNTEAFF	TGCAGCGTTGAACTTAGGGGTAACACTGAAGCTTTCTTT
.	TRBV5-4	TRBJ1-1	.	CASSLVGRNTEAFF	TGTGCCAGCAGCTTGGTGGGGAGGAACACTGAAGCTTTCTTT
.	TRBV2	TRBJ2-1	TRBD2	CASRGDSSYNEQFF	TGTGCCAGCCGGGGGGACTCATCCTACAATGAGCAGTTCTTC
.	TRBV2	TRBJ1-5	.	CASSYRQVSGNQPQHF	TGTGCCAGCAGTTACCGACAGGTATCCGGCAATCAGCCCCAGCATTTT